The TCR beta chain described here comes from a study of blood T cell repertoires in COVID-19 (TCRdb year 2020). Turning to the overall study: Collaborator samples came from the United States, Italy and Spain and covered acute and convalescent phases of COVID-19. The prospective study material was composed of cDNA or gDNA derived from T cells, B-cell-depleted T cells, or PBMCs. The dataset comprised deeply sampled blood TCRbeta repertoires from subjects exposed to, actively infected with, or recovered from COVID-19. The repertoires were released in a freely available public database intended as a resource for research on the immune response to SARS-CoV-2. Samples were obtained from the ongoing ImmuneRACE study (first 160 participants) and from about 1,300 subjects provided by 6 global collaborators. The sample metadata nearly always contained a de-identified subject ID, COVID-19 status, age in years and sex. Where available, HLA class I and class II types were obtained from metadata supplied by the sample provider rather than from assay-based typing. The research as a whole found: The quantity of clinical and demographic metadata differed by source and by participant and was supplied without curation.

The immunoSEQ Assay, a bias-controlled multiplex PCR, was used to amplify TCRbeta CDR3 regions from genomic DNA. From the authors' description of their analysis: Nucleated cell counts per sample were estimated from amplification of reference gene primers within the assay. To quantify the absolute abundance of each unique TCRbeta CDR3 rearrangement, sequence reads were collapsed and filtered. For each sample, productive Simpson clonality was calculated as the square root of Simpson's diversity index across productive rearrangements. This is the immuneACCESS table as TCRdb keeps it, with only in-frame sequences that have V and J called. A part of the clones is gone; compared with another copy, unresolved V genes explain less than half, and the rest is unexplained. V, J and clone size derive from that table, while D and trimming were established from the DNA sequence. The sample table records about 200,000 clones; more than 70% of these occur just once. Approximately 5.5% of the sample is in the top ten clones.

CDR3 length: 15 amino acids, cysteine to phenylalanine. Only CDR3 DNA is held: 45 bases, read in frame from base 1. CDR1 and CDR2 are read off the germline V gene as ENHRY and SYGVKD. For this chain, trimming is 5 bases at the V end and 6 bases at the J end, and the number of junction bases without a gene match is 8. Worth noting for this clone: The antigen this receptor binds is unknown. No much larger clone exists at a distance of one base, and base qualities are not known.

Collaborating institutions collected whole blood in K2EDTA tubes following their own protocols. For TCRbeta analysis, collaborators shipped samples as frozen whole blood, isolated PBMCs, or DNA extracted from either of those sample types. This sequence was found in a middle-aged man with active or convalescent COVID-19. The source material was peripheral blood. This chain joins TRBV10-3 to TRBJ1-5, with TRBD1 identical over 9 junction bases. The CDR3: CAISQGQGLGQPQHF. The nucleotides read TGTGCCATCAGTCAGGGACAGGGCCTAGGTCAGCCCCAGCATTTT.